This T cell receptor (beta chain) was identified during a study of vaccination and CD4 T cells after COVID-19. The treatment is: approximately nine-day PBMC culture with coronavirus spike peptide pools or control peptides (ViraFEST assay). T cells were expanded with peptide pools, and expanded clonotypes were identified by TCR sequencing. As for this clonotype: Its antigen is not identified.

Sequenced with the Oncomine TCR Beta short-read assay was DNA taken from cultured CD4+ T cells. Once CD4+ T cells had been cultured, genomic DNA was extracted from them. TCRdb independently ran MiXCR on the PCR reads; one entry per CDR3 protein. The repertoire holds fewer than 13,000 distinct CDR3 sequences, with 35% to 50% as singletons. Germline CDR1 is SEHNR and CDR2 is FQNEAQ (reference sequence). V was clipped by 5 bases and J by 4 bases; unmatched bases: 9. There are 16 residues in the CDR3. The sequence was obtained from a human donor who had recovered from COVID-19. This chain joins TRBV7-9 and TRBJ1-3, with 9 bases lining up with TRBD1. The specimen was CD4+ T cells from blood, cultured in vitro. CDR3 nucleotide sequence: TGTGCCAGCAGCAGTCGCGTGGACAGGGGAGGAAACACCATATATTTT. Its translation is CASSSRVDRGGNTIYF.